What follows are 32 T cell receptor beta chains derived from one specimen sequenced in a study of blood T cell repertoires in COVID-19 (TCRdb year 2020). Library construction relied on the immunoSEQ multiplex PCR assay. As stored in TCRdb, this immuneACCESS dataset retains in-frame rearrangements with V and J assigned. A fraction of the clones does not appear; measured against another copy, unresolved V genes explain less than half of the discrepancy, and the remainder lacks a known reason. Across this sample there are about 310,000 clones, with about nine tenths seen only once. The leading ten clones occupy roughly 8.9% of the sample. Material: PBMCs or T cells enriched from blood (not recorded which). The receptor source for this set is a woman aged 40 to 50 who had recovered from COVID-19.

In nucleotides, the CDR3 is TGTGCCTGGAGAACCGGGACAGGGAATTCACCCCTCCACTTT. Translation: CAWRTGTGNSPLHF. The chain couples TRBV30 to TRBJ1-6, with 9 positions matching TRBD1. V trimming: 3 bases; J trimming: 7 bases; junction bases outside the gene matches: 4. The germline CDR1 and CDR2 sequences are GTSNPN and SVGIG (reference sequence). The CDR3 is 14 amino acids.

This clone was seen once. The chain is built from TRBV27 and TRBJ2-7; D possibly corresponds to TRBD2 (7 bases). V dropped 4 bases and J dropped 0 bases, with 10 bases sitting between them. CDR1 is MNHEY, CDR2 SMNVEV, per germline (reference sequence). The CDR3 extends over 14 amino acids. This CDR3 reads CASSYGGRSYEQYF. The DNA of the CDR3 is TGTGCCAGCAGTTACGGGGGGCGCTCCTACGAGCAGTACTTC.

The chain uses TRBV5-1 and TRBJ2-4; 10 bases line up with TRBD1. This CDR3 has 16 amino acids. J was trimmed by 2 bases and V by 4 bases; bases with no gene match: 6. Per the germline V gene, CDR1 is SGHRS and CDR2 is YFSETQ. CDR3 region: CASSLGQGPSKNIQYF. CDR3 bases: TGCGCCAGCAGCCTGGGACAGGGGCCGTCCAAAAACATTCAGTACTTC.

The rearrangement links TRBV5-1 to TRBJ1-1; D possibly corresponds to TRBD1 (5 bases). The CDR3 has 13 amino acids. The germline gives CDR1 SGHRS, CDR2 YFSETQ. V was shortened by 8 bases and J by 3 bases, with 14 bases between the two germline ends. The CDR3 nucleotides are TGCGCCAGTCAAAGCAGGGCGGACACTGAAGCTTTCTTT. Protein sequence: CASQSRADTEAFF.

The genes are TRBV3-1 (or the pseudogene TRBV3-2) and TRBJ1-1; no clear D gene. This CDR3 region has 17 residues. Germline CDR1 LGHDT, CDR2 YNNKEL (reference sequence). V was pared by 2 bases and J by 0 bases, with 16 bases between. CDR3 amino acids: CASSQRTVGPVNTEAFF. For the CDR3, the DNA is TGTGCCAGCAGCCAACGGACTGTAGGGCCCGTGAACACTGAAGCTTTCTTT.

The chain recombines TRBV7-8 with TRBJ2-7, with 8 bases aligning to TRBD2. The CDR3 covers 15 residues. J gave up 0 bases and V 5 bases, and 6 bases lay outside the gene matches. CDR1 SGHVS and CDR2 FQNEAQ come from the germline V gene. CDR3 DNA: TGTGCCAGCAGCCTCCGGGAGGGACGCTCCTACGAGCAGTACTTC. Translation: CASSLREGRSYEQYF.

The CDR3 sequence: CASSKAGTAYEQYF. The CDR3 nucleotides read TGTGCCAGCAGCAAAGCGGGGACAGCCTACGAGCAGTACTTC. The J gene is TRBJ2-7, the V gene TRBV21-1; the D call in the table, TRBD1, was not verified against the DNA. TRBV21-1 represents a pseudogene. The CDR3 runs to 14 residues.

J is TRBJ2-7 and V is TRBV9; 7 bases map to TRBD1. Trimming took 1 base from V and 4 from J; bases not matched to a gene: 5. Germline CDR1 SGDLS, CDR2 YYNGEE. The CDR3 is made up of 14 amino acids. DNA for the CDR3: TGTGCCAGCAGCGTAACGGGACAGAGTTACGAGCAGTACTTC. Amino acids: CASSVTGQSYEQYF.

This sequence joins TRBV28 and TRBJ1-4; 9 nucleotides agree with TRBD1. The CDR3 is 16 amino acids. V shed 2 bases and J 8 bases; nucleotides not matched to a gene: 9. Germline lookup yields CDR1 MDHEN and CDR2 SYDVKM. CDR3 sequence reads: CASSLGLTGGHEKLFF. For the CDR3, the DNA is TGTGCCAGCAGTTTAGGTCTGACAGGGGGGCACGAAAAACTGTTTTTT.

The chain combines TRBV29-1 with TRBJ2-7; D may be TRBD1 (6 bases). V was shortened by 4 bases and J by 2 bases, with 12 bases between the two germline ends. Per germline, CDR1 SQVTM and CDR2 ANQGSEA. The CDR3 is made up of 13 amino acids. The CDR3 region has the DNA TGCAGCGTTGCCCCGACAGGTACCTACGAGCAGTACTTC. It translates to CSVAPTGTYEQYF.

The chain has TRBV5-6 and TRBJ1-2, with D maybe TRBD1 (5 bases). The CDR3 has 15 residues. V lost 1 base to trimming and J lost 6 bases, with 16 bases between them. Germline CDR1 reads SGHDT; CDR2 reads YYEEEE. The CDR3 here is CASSLWAGRTNGYTF. As DNA, the CDR3 is TGTGCCAGCAGCTTGTGGGCAGGGAGGACAAATGGCTACACCTTC.

As concerns this clone: Other DNA sequences within the sample encode an identical CDR3. The chain links TRBV19 to TRBJ2-2, with 7 bases that match TRBD1. Losses at the gene ends were 2 bases for V and 6 bases for J; bases not matched to a gene: 3. The CDR3 contains 14 residues. Germline loops: CDR1 LNHDA, CDR2 SQIVND (reference sequence). The DNA of the CDR3 is TGTGCCAGTAGTATAAGGACAGGCGCCGGGGAGCTGTTTTTT. As protein: CASSIRTGAGELFF.

This clone was observed once. The chain couples TRBV30 to TRBJ2-1, with no clear D. Germline V lookup: CDR1 GTSNPN, CDR2 SVGIG (reference sequence). CDR3 length equals 11 residues. Trimming removed 0 bases at V and 13 bases at J, with 10 bases between. This CDR3 reads CAWSVGRRQFF. Written as DNA, the CDR3 is TGTGCCTGGAGTGTTGGCCGGAGACAGTTCTTC.

The J gene is TRBJ1-1, the V gene TRBV12-3 or TRBV12-4; D is unclear. This CDR3 spans 13 amino acids. Trimming shortened V by 4 bases and J by 1 base, and 7 bases separated the two germline ends. In DNA form, the CDR3 reads TGTGCCAGCAGTTCTCCGGGGAACACTGAAGCTTTCTTT. Protein product: CASSSPGNTEAFF.

The V gene is TRBV7-2, the J gene TRBJ1-2; weak D call: TRBD1 (6 bases). The CDR3 covers 11 residues. CDR1 and CDR2 from the germline V gene are SGHTA and FQGNSA. Trimming cost V 4 bases and J 13 bases, with 13 bases left between them. In DNA, the CDR3 is TGTGCCAGCAGCTCGGACAGAGGGGGCACCTTC. It specifies CASSSDRGGTF. The full variable domain, rest sourced from reference TRBV7-2 and TRBJ1-2, is GAGVSQSPSNKVTEKGKDVELRCDPISGHTALYWYRQSLGQGLEFLIYFQGNSAPDKSGLPSDRFSAERTGGSVSTLTIQRTQQEDSAVYLCASSSDRGGTFGSGTRLTVV.

The chain employs TRBV3-1 (or the pseudogene TRBV3-2) and TRBJ2-7; 7 nucleotides match TRBD1. Germline CDR1 LGHDT, CDR2 YNNKEL (reference sequence). The CDR3 totals 18 residues. The junction had 14 bases not matched to a gene; V was cut back by 1 base and J by 2 bases. The DNA for the CDR3 is TGTGCCAGCAGCCAAGTTAAGGCGCTTCGGGACAGCCCCTACGAGCAGTACTTC. Amino acids: CASSQVKALRDSPYEQYF.

Remarks on this clone: The junction and the germline gene differ at one end; a read error may be behind it. The chain links TRBV30 to TRBJ1-6; no firm D call. CDR3 length: 13 residues. Germline V gives CDR1 GTSNPN, CDR2 SVGIG (reference sequence). The CDR3 sequence is CAWSPPPPPRFYF. The CDR3 DNA follows: TGTGCCTGGAGTCCGCCCCCTCCACCCCGGTTCTACTTT.

The CDR3 DNA reads as TGTGCCACCAGCACCCCCAGCGGGTACAATCAGCCCCAGCATTTT. It yields the protein CATSTPSGYNQPQHF. V is TRBV15 and J is TRBJ1-5; D uncertain. The CDR3 is 15 residues long. Germline V gene lookup returns CDR1 LNHNV and CDR2 YYDKDF (reference sequence). Trimming removed 4 bases at V and 3 bases at J, with 13 bases between.

The rearrangement uses TRBV29-1 and TRBJ1-1, with a weak D call TRBD1 (6 bases). The germline gives CDR1 SQVTM, CDR2 ANQGSEA. V lost 6 bases, J lost 3 bases, and 23 bases lay in between. The CDR3 totals 16 residues. CDR3 loop: CSVAGVGGLRDTEAFF. CDR3 in DNA: TGCAGCGTCGCGGGGGTAGGGGGGCTAAGGGACACTGAAGCTTTCTTT.

About this clone: An end of the junction does not agree with germline; a read error may underlie this. This sequence joins TRBV7-2 and TRBJ1-1; 7 nucleotides align to TRBD1. The length of the CDR3 is 13 residues. In germline, CDR1 is SGHTA, CDR2 FQGNSA. The CDR3 DNA is TGTGCCAGCCGCTTACAGGGGCGCGCTGAAGCTTTCTTT. Translated: CASRLQGRAEAFF.

The V gene is TRBV19, the J gene TRBJ2-1; TRBD2 aligns across 11 bases. The trim removed 6 bases at V and 8 bases at J, leaving 12 bases unmatched. Germline CDR1 and CDR2: LNHDA and SQIVND (reference sequence). The CDR3 runs to 16 residues. The CDR3 reads CASRNPQLAGEYEQFF. CDR3 in DNA: TGTGCCAGTAGAAACCCCCAACTAGCGGGAGAGTATGAGCAGTTCTTC.

The rearrangement joins TRBV7-2 to TRBJ2-5, with 14 bases fitting TRBD2. The V segment lost 6 bases and the J segment 5 bases; nucleotides outside the gene matches: 14. The CDR3 runs to 18 residues. Per the germline V gene, CDR1 is SGHTA and CDR2 is FQGNSA. DNA for the CDR3: TGTGCCAGCAGTTACAACCGACTAGCGGGGGGGGTCCGGGAGACCCAGTACTTC. This codes for CASSYNRLAGGVRETQYF.

This clone was counted many times. The chain carries TRBV27 and TRBJ2-7; 11 positions agree with TRBD2. CDR3 size: 19 residues. The germline gives CDR1 MNHEY, CDR2 SMNVEV (reference sequence). V dropped 2 bases and J dropped 4; count of bases not matched to a gene: 16. The DNA of the CDR3 is TGTGCCAGCAGTTTAGGTACTAGCGGGAGACCTGTGAGAATTTACGAGCAGTACTTC. It is translated as CASSLGTSGRPVRIYEQYF.

This clone was seen only a few times. The chain is built from TRBV18 and TRBJ1-4; TRBD1 matches at 9 bases. This CDR3 spans 14 amino acids. J was trimmed by 7 bases and V by 0 bases; bases with no gene match: 0. CDR1 and CDR2 (germline): KGHSH, LQKENI. The CDR3 DNA is TGTGCCAGCTCACCACCGGGACAGGGTGAAAAACTGTTTTTT. This codes for CASSPPGQGEKLFF.

This clone turned up a few times. This rearrangement joins TRBV27 to TRBJ1-4; 9 bases map to TRBD1. Germline CDR1 and CDR2: MNHEY and SMNVEV (reference sequence). This CDR3 is built from 15 residues. V lost 4 bases to trimming and J lost 7 bases; unmatched junction nucleotides: 7. CDR3 sequence (DNA): TGTGCCAGCAGTTCCACCGGGACAGGGAGTGAAAAACTGTTTTTT. This translates into CASSSTGTGSEKLFF. Complete variable domain (other parts from reference TRBV27 and TRBJ1-4): EAQVTQNPRYLITVTGKKLTVTCSQNMNHEYMSWYRQDPGLGLRQIYYSMNVEVTDKGDVPEGYKVSRKEKRNFPLILESPSPNQTSLYFCASSSTGTGSEKLFFGSGTQLSVL.

Worth noting for this clone: Germline is not matched at one junction end, which may reflect a read error. This chain links TRBV7-7 with TRBJ2-7, with 9 bases matching TRBD2. This CDR3 has 18 amino acids. Per germline, CDR1 SSHAT and CDR2 FNYEAQ (reference sequence). This chain's CDR3 is CASSFSLQRLAGIYEQYF. CDR3 nucleotides: TGTGCTAGCAGCTTTTCTCTTCAGAGGCTAGCGGGAATCTACGAGCAGTACTTC.

The chain is built from TRBV19 and TRBJ2-5; 7 bases map to TRBD2. V was pared by 1 base and J by 2 bases, with 1 base of the junction left unmatched. The germline V gene encodes CDR1 LNHDA and CDR2 SQIVND (reference sequence). This CDR3 comprises 14 residues. The CDR3 spells CASSIGLAQETQYF. In DNA form, the CDR3 reads TGTGCCAGTAGTATAGGACTAGCTCAAGAGACCCAGTACTTC.

The chain employs TRBV28 and TRBJ2-3; D remains unclear. The length of the CDR3 is 11 residues. Looked up from germline, CDR1 is MDHEN and CDR2 is SYDVKM. Trimming shortened V by 2 bases and J by 6 bases, and 3 bases separated the two germline ends. CDR3 loop: CASSLLDTQYF. The CDR3 DNA reads TGTGCCAGCAGTTTACTGGATACGCAGTATTTT.

V usage is TRBV24-1 and J usage is TRBJ2-2; a possible D gene is TRBD1 (6 bases). The CDR3 has 13 residues. From germline, CDR1 is KGHDR and CDR2 SFDVKD. V lost 4 bases, J lost 6 bases, and 8 bases lay in between. CDR3 in DNA: TGTGCCACCAGTGAGGCAGGGGCCGGGGAGCTGTTTTTT. Protein product: CATSEAGAGELFF.

This rearrangement joins TRBV5-6 to TRBJ2-5, with D perhaps TRBD2 (5 bases). Trimming removed 0 bases at V and 7 bases at J, with 13 bases between. The CDR3 sequence is 14 residues long. Per the germline V gene, CDR1 is SGHDT and CDR2 is YYEEEE. CDR3 protein: CASSLDGGPGTQYF. The CDR3 DNA is TGTGCCAGCAGCTTGGACGGAGGCCCCGGGACCCAGTACTTC.

V and J are TRBV28 and TRBJ1-1; possible D gene TRBD1, 6 bases. Per the germline V gene, CDR1 is MDHEN and CDR2 is SYDVKM. Trimming took 4 bases from V and 4 from J, leaving 13 bases between them. The length of the CDR3 is 14 residues. In DNA, the CDR3 is TGTGCCAGCAGTTCCCCAGGGGACGGCACTGAAGCTTTCTTT. Encoded protein: CASSSPGDGTEAFF.

The chain is built from TRBV7-8 and TRBJ2-1; TRBD2 aligns across 9 bases. Germline V gene data show CDR1 as SGHVS and CDR2 as FQNEAQ. This CDR3 region has 15 residues. The J segment lost 5 bases and the V segment lost 1 base, leaving 3 bases of the junction unmatched. The CDR3 nucleotides read TGTGCCAGCAGCTTAGAAGGACTAGCGCACAATGAGCAGTTCTTC. Translated: CASSLEGLAHNEQFF. The full variable domain, completed using reference TRBV7-8 and TRBJ2-1, is GAGVSQSPRYKVAKRGQDVALRCDPISGHVSLFWYQQALGQGPEFLTYFQNEAQLDKSGLPSDRFFAERPEGSVSTLKIQRTQQEDSAVYLCASSLEGLAHNEQFFGPGTRLTVL.